The 26 T cell receptor beta chains in this list originate from one sample, sequenced in a study of control samples from healthy donors and cancer patients. The method was immunoSEQ multiplex PCR; TCRdb's version includes in-frame clones alone and lacks a portion of them. Of 120,000 to 150,000 clones in the sample, roughly 94% were seen once. Sequencing was done on a sample of blood. The receptors stem from a man between 40 and 49 years old in good health.

This clone was detected once. The gene calls are TRBV14 and TRBJ2-7; 8 bases are shared with TRBD1. The CDR3 extends over 16 amino acids. After removal of 2 bases from V and 1 base from J, the junction contained 7 bases not matched to a gene. Per the germline V gene, CDR1 is SGHDN and CDR2 is FVKESK. The chain's CDR3 is CASSQPGTGSSYEQYF. The CDR3 DNA reads TGTGCCAGCAGCCAACCCGGGACAGGATCTTCCTACGAGCAGTACTTC.

The rearrangement joins TRBV7-9 to TRBJ2-7; possibly TRBD1 for D (6 bases). Germline loops: CDR1 SEHNR, CDR2 FQNEAQ (reference sequence). This CDR3 is built from 16 residues. V lost 5 bases to trimming and J lost 6 bases, with 23 bases between them. The DNA of the CDR3 is TGTGCCAGCAGCCCACCGGGACACCTGTTAGGATCCGAGCAGTACTTC. It is translated as CASSPPGHLLGSEQYF.

The V call is TRBV7-9, the J call TRBJ2-3; tentatively, D is TRBD1 (5 bases). There are 17 residues in the CDR3. Germline V gene data show CDR1 as SEHNR and CDR2 as FQNEAQ (reference sequence). V shed 0 bases and J shed 2 bases, with 15 bases lying between them. The CDR3 region is CASSLAMGRFFTDTQYF. The DNA of the CDR3 is TGTGCCAGCAGCTTAGCGATGGGGCGTTTTTTCACAGATACGCAGTATTTT.

This chain connects TRBV7-9 to TRBJ1-2; the D is unclear. CDR1 is SEHNR and CDR2 is FQNEAQ in the germline V gene (reference sequence). The germline V and J ends were trimmed by 0 bases and 4 bases, with 3 bases remaining between them. The CDR3 consists of 12 residues. CDR3 sequence (DNA): TGTGCCAGCAGCTTAGCGCGCTATGGCTACACCTTC. Its translation: CASSLARYGYTF.

The chain couples TRBV3-1 (or the pseudogene TRBV3-2) to TRBJ1-5; possible D gene TRBD1, 5 bases. CDR3 length: 15 amino acids. CDR1 is LGHDT and CDR2 is YNNKEL in the germline V gene (reference sequence). Trimming left V 0 bases short and J 3 bases short, with 9 bases between. The CDR3 loop is CASSQDPGHNQPQHF. For the CDR3, the DNA is TGTGCCAGCAGCCAAGATCCAGGGCACAATCAGCCCCAGCATTTT.

V is TRBV5-6 and J is TRBJ1-2; D not certain. The CDR3 sequence is 12 residues long. V lost 3 bases and J lost 6, with 9 bases in between. Germline V gene lookup returns CDR1 SGHDT and CDR2 YYEEEE. The CDR3 loop is CASSSAGNGYTF. CDR3 nucleotide sequence: TGTGCCAGCAGCTCGGCGGGGAATGGCTACACCTTC.

The rearrangement uses TRBV30 and TRBJ2-7, with TRBD2 as a possible D gene (6 bases). Germline V gene sequence: CDR1 GTSNPN, CDR2 SVGIG (reference sequence). Trimming removed 8 bases from V and 2 bases from J, with 16 bases in between. The CDR3 runs to 13 residues. CDR3 sequence reads: CARRGAGPYEQYF. CDR3 in DNA: TGTGCCAGGCGAGGGGCGGGACCCTACGAGCAGTACTTC.

The gene calls are TRBV11-3 and TRBJ2-3; TRBD2 matches at 14 bases. Trimming cost V 6 bases and J 3 bases; bases outside gene matches: 5. Germline CDR1 is SGHNT and CDR2 is YENEEA. The CDR3 consists of 16 residues. CDR3 amino acids: CASSSGTSGGTDTQYF. The CDR3 region has the DNA TGTGCCAGCAGTTCCGGGACTAGCGGGGGAACAGATACGCAGTATTTT.

This chain links TRBV5-6 with TRBJ2-5, with 7 bases identical to TRBD2. The CDR3 covers 15 residues. Germline V CDR1 and CDR2: SGHDT, YYEEEE. The trim removed 1 base at V and 4 bases at J, leaving 7 bases unmatched. CDR3: CASSLNAGVLETQYF. In DNA, the CDR3 is TGTGCCAGCAGCTTGAATGCGGGAGTATTAGAGACCCAGTACTTC.

This clone was seen once. The chain links TRBV30 to TRBJ1-6, with 9 bases identical to TRBD1. Unmatched junction bases numbered 5, after V lost 5 bases and J lost 9 bases. Germline V gene lookup returns CDR1 GTSNPN and CDR2 SVGIG (reference sequence). The CDR3 has 13 amino acids. The chain's CDR3 is CAWEGTGRSPLHF. The CDR3 DNA is TGTGCCTGGGAAGGGACAGGGCGTTCACCCCTCCACTTT.

J is TRBJ2-3 and V is TRBV9; 7 nucleotides align to TRBD1. The germline V gene has CDR1 SGDLS and CDR2 YYNGEE. V gave up 0 bases and J gave up 2 bases; unmatched junction bases: 15. The CDR3 totals 19 residues. The chain's CDR3 is CASSVGQLMGTEFTDTQYF. In DNA form, the CDR3 reads TGTGCCAGCAGCGTAGGACAACTAATGGGGACAGAGTTCACAGATACGCAGTATTTT. Looking up the rest from reference TRBV9 and TRBJ2-3 gives the full variable domain: DSGVTQTPKHLITATGQRVTLRCSPRSGDLSVYWYQQSLDQGLQFLIQYYNGEERAKGNILERFSAQQFPDLHSELNLSSLELGDSALYFCASSVGQLMGTEFTDTQYFGPGTRLTVL.

The CDR3 DNA reads as TGCGCCAGCAGCTTTGATCCGACTGCCATGAACACTGAAGCTTTCTTT. Its protein is CASSFDPTAMNTEAFF. The chain recombines TRBV5-1 with TRBJ1-1; D is unclear. Germline V CDR1 and CDR2: SGHRS, YFSETQ. CDR3 length equals 16 residues. The V end lost 2 bases, the J end lost 0 bases, and 14 bases lay between the germline ends.

The J gene is TRBJ1-5, the V gene TRBV11-3; no firm D call. CDR1 and CDR2 (germline): SGHNT, YENEEA. Trimming removed 11 bases from V and 0 bases from J, with 8 bases in between. The CDR3 sequence is 12 residues long. CDR3 protein: CAGNISNQPQHF. DNA for the CDR3: TGTGCCGGGAACATTAGCAATCAGCCCCAGCATTTT.

In nucleotides, the CDR3 is TGCGCCAGCAGCCAATTCGGGTACGGGGGGACAGATACGCAGTATTTT. It translates to CASSQFGYGGTDTQYF. The V call is TRBV4-3, the J call TRBJ2-3; 7 bases match TRBD2. CDR3 size: 16 residues. The germline V gene has CDR1 LGHNA and CDR2 YSLEER. Trimming at V came to 2 bases and at J to 3 bases, leaving 8 bases not matched to a gene.

This chain links TRBV6-6 with TRBJ1-6, with D perhaps TRBD1 (5 bases). Germline V CDR1 and CDR2: MNHNY, SVGAGI (reference sequence). V gave up 2 bases and J gave up 5 bases, with 7 bases separating them. The CDR3 is 14 residues long. CDR3 coding DNA: TGTGCCAGCAGTTACGAAGGGGATAATTCACCCCTCCACTTT. It yields the protein CASSYEGDNSPLHF.

The chain joins TRBV24-1 to TRBJ1-3; D is uncertain. V gave up 7 bases and J gave up 4 bases, with 10 bases separating them. This CDR3 contains 13 residues. The germline V gene encodes CDR1 KGHDR and CDR2 SFDVKD. CDR3 sequence reads: CATRAGSGNTIYF. CDR3 coding DNA: TGTGCCACCAGGGCTGGATCAGGAAACACCATATATTTT.

A note on this clone: The same CDR3 also results from other DNA sequences found in this sample. This chain joins TRBV18 and TRBJ1-1; D unclear. V shed 1 base and J shed 2 bases, with 5 bases lying between them. The CDR3 runs to 13 residues. Germline V gene lookup returns CDR1 KGHSH and CDR2 LQKENI. The CDR3 DNA sequence: TGTGCCAGCTCACCACAGGGAAACACTGAAGCTTTCTTT. This translates into CASSPQGNTEAFF.

The V gene is TRBV4-1, the J gene TRBJ1-2; D is unclear. Trimming shortened V by 4 bases and J by 5 bases, and 17 bases separated the two germline ends. CDR3 size: 15 residues. Looked up from germline, CDR1 is MGHRA and CDR2 is YSYEKL. The CDR3, as DNA: TGCGCCAGCAGCCCAATTCCCGACCCAATTTATGGCTACACCTTC. It yields the protein CASSPIPDPIYGYTF.

The CDR3 sequence: CASSPWGLASTGELFF. As DNA, the CDR3 is TGTGCCAGTAGTCCCTGGGGACTGGCAAGCACCGGGGAGCTGTTTTTT. V is TRBV19 and J is TRBJ2-2; D might be TRBD2 (6 bases). Germline loops: CDR1 LNHDA, CDR2 SQIVND (reference sequence). There are 16 residues in the CDR3. Trimming took 5 bases from V and 4 from J, leaving 17 bases between them.

The gene calls are TRBV15 and TRBJ1-4, with 7 nucleotides matching TRBD1. Germline V CDR1 and CDR2: LNHNV, YYDKDF (reference sequence). CDR3 size: 12 residues. After removal of 1 base from V and 16 bases from J, the junction contained 6 bases not matched to a gene. For the CDR3, the DNA is TGTGCCACCAGCAGAGTAAGGGGGCTTCCGTTTTTT. As protein: CATSRVRGLPFF.

V and J are TRBV7-2 and TRBJ1-1; D gene ambiguous. Trimming left V 0 bases short and J 1 base short, with 9 bases between. The germline V gene encodes CDR1 SGHTA and CDR2 FQGNSA. The CDR3 extends over 15 amino acids. In DNA form, the CDR3 reads TGTGCCAGCAGCTTAGCGGGATTTCGGAACACTGAAGCTTTCTTT. It encodes CASSLAGFRNTEAFF.

The rearrangement uses TRBV24-1 and TRBJ1-2; D uncertain. Germline V gene data show CDR1 as KGHDR and CDR2 as SFDVKD. This CDR3 contains 13 residues. V was shortened by 4 bases and J by 6 bases, with 11 bases between the two germline ends. In nucleotides, the CDR3 is TGTGCCACCAGTGAAGGAGCGTGGAATGGCTACACCTTC. Translation gives CATSEGAWNGYTF.

The J gene is TRBJ1-1, the V gene TRBV5-5; a weak D match, TRBD1 (6 bases). V was cut by 4 bases and J by 1 base, with 17 bases left in between. This CDR3 comprises 16 residues. Looked up from germline, CDR1 is SGHKS and CDR2 is YYEKEE (reference sequence). The CDR3 nucleotides read TGTGCCAGCAGCGTGACCCCGGGACACAAGAACACTGAAGCTTTCTTT. Translated, it gives CASSVTPGHKNTEAFF.

The chain links TRBV5-6 to TRBJ1-4, with TRBD1 as a possible D gene (6 bases). This CDR3 region has 15 residues. Germline loops: CDR1 SGHDT, CDR2 YYEEEE. The V gene lost 8 bases and the J gene lost 4 bases, with 18 bases spanning the gap. The CDR3 loop is CASYLQGHVNEKLFF. The CDR3 DNA sequence: TGTGCCAGTTACCTGCAGGGGCACGTTAATGAAAAACTGTTTTTT.

The chain is built from TRBV6-6 and TRBJ2-7, with D hard to call. Trimming removed 7 bases from V and 2 bases from J, with 12 bases in between. Per the germline V gene, CDR1 is MNHNY and CDR2 is SVGAGI (reference sequence). The CDR3 totals 13 residues. The CDR3 protein is CASNYVFTYEQYF. For the CDR3, the DNA is TGTGCCAGCAACTACGTGTTTACCTACGAGCAGTACTTC.

The rearrangement joins TRBV3-1 (or the pseudogene TRBV3-2) to TRBJ2-3; 7 bases match TRBD1. V lost 5 bases, J lost 7 bases, and 6 bases stayed unmatched. The CDR3 has 13 amino acids. Per germline, CDR1 LGHDT and CDR2 YNNKEL (reference sequence). The CDR3: CASSNTGEHTQYF. The CDR3, as DNA: TGTGCCAGCAGCAACACAGGGGAACATACGCAGTATTTT.